One sample yielded the 12 T cell receptor beta chains listed below, sequenced in a study of brain T cells in children with intractable seizures. The table came from immunoSEQ multiplex PCR; TCRdb's copy has only in-frame clones and leaves some out. The sample has about 80,000 clones; around 90% are singletons. The sample consisted of peripheral blood, taken at surgery. These receptors were taken from a girl aged 2 to 9 with Rasmussen encephalitis and intractable seizures.

The chain couples TRBV6-5 to TRBJ1-5, with D uncertain. V shed 7 bases and J shed 0 bases, with 10 bases lying between them. The length of the CDR3 is 14 residues. Germline V CDR1 and CDR2: MNHEY, SVGAGI. In DNA form, the CDR3 reads TGTGCCAGCAAGGGCTGGGGTAGCAATCAGCCCCAGCATTTT. Translation gives CASKGWGSNQPQHF.

Comment on this clone: Its ends do not fully match the called genes, so a read error is possible. The CDR3 DNA reads as TGTGCCAGCAGGTTGGTGAGAGGGAAGAACACTGAAGCTTTCTTT. Its protein product is CASRLVRGKNTEAFF. This rearrangement joins TRBV5-6 to TRBJ1-1; D is uncertain. This CDR3 has 15 amino acids. Germline V gene data show CDR1 as SGHDT and CDR2 as YYEEEE.

In this sample, this clone turned up a few times. V gene TRBV11-2 combines with J gene TRBJ1-2; no firm D call. The V gene's germline CDR1 is SGHAT and CDR2 FQNNGV. The CDR3 contains 13 residues. V lost 1 base to trimming and J lost 0 bases, with 3 bases between them. The CDR3 sequence is CASSLVTNYGYTF. In DNA, the CDR3 is TGTGCCAGCAGCTTAGTGACTAACTATGGCTACACCTTC.

This clone was observed a handful of times. The chain links TRBV27 to TRBJ1-6; D might be TRBD1 (6 bases). V was cut by 6 bases and J by 5 bases, with 14 bases left in between. The CDR3 runs 15 residues. CDR1 and CDR2 (germline): MNHEY, SMNVEV (reference sequence). CDR3 sequence reads: CASSYRATDNSPLHF. DNA of the CDR3: TGTGCCAGCAGCTACAGGGCGACTGATAATTCACCCCTCCACTTT.

The J gene is TRBJ1-5, the V gene TRBV6-4; D is uncertain. Per the germline V gene, CDR1 is MRHNA and CDR2 is SNTAGT. Trimming pared 6 bases from V and 6 bases from J, leaving 9 bases between. The CDR3 consists of 12 residues. The CDR3 DNA reads as TGTGCCAGCAGAAAAGGTGGTCAGCCCCAGCATTTT. This codes for CASRKGGQPQHF.

This sequence joins TRBV7-8 and TRBJ1-3; D is ambiguous. The germline gives CDR1 SGHVS, CDR2 FQNEAQ. The CDR3 sequence is 12 residues long. The V gene lost 5 bases and the J gene lost 2 bases, with 4 bases spanning the gap. The CDR3 sequence: CASSDTGNTIYF. CDR3 bases: TGTGCCAGCAGCGATACTGGAAACACCATATATTTT.

The DNA for the CDR3 is TGTGCCAGCAGACGACAAGAGACCCAGTACTTC. It yields the protein CASRRQETQYF. The chain employs TRBV5-8 and TRBJ2-5; D is unclear. The ends were cut back, 5 bases at V and 2 bases at J, with 4 bases in the middle. The length of the CDR3 is 11 residues. Germline lookup yields CDR1 SGHTS and CDR2 YDEGEE. Full variable domain (rest looked up from reference TRBV5-8 and TRBJ2-5): EAGVTQSPTHLIKTRGQQATLRCSPISGHTSVYWYQQALGLGLQFLLWYDEGEERNRGNFPPRFSGRQFPNYSSELNVNALELEDSALYLCASRRQETQYFGPGTRLLVL.

V and J are TRBV6-4 and TRBJ2-7; D ambiguous. V shed 3 bases and J shed 3 bases, with 9 bases lying between them. The CDR3 has 13 residues. Germline CDR1 MRHNA, CDR2 SNTAGT. This chain's CDR3 is CASSEWAGYEQYF. The CDR3 DNA follows: TGTGCCAGCAGTGAGTGGGCAGGCTACGAGCAGTACTTC.

This clone was observed a single time. The V call is TRBV14, the J call TRBJ2-6, with D uncertain. The CDR3 contains 13 residues. Trimming took 7 bases from V and 0 from J, leaving 4 bases between them. CDR1 and CDR2 from the germline V gene are SGHDN and FVKESK. CDR3 sequence reads: CASKDSGANVLTF. Written as DNA, the CDR3 is TGTGCCAGCAAGGACTCTGGGGCCAACGTCCTGACTTTC.

This clone was observed a handful of times. J is TRBJ1-4 and V is TRBV5-1; 11 bases are a match to TRBD1. V shed 0 bases, J shed 4 bases, and the junction held 5 bases outside the gene matches. This CDR3 is built from 17 residues. Germline V gene sequence: CDR1 SGHRS, CDR2 YFSETQ. The CDR3 here is CASSLGDRGDHNEKLFF. The CDR3 nucleotides are TGCGCCAGCAGCTTGGGGGACAGGGGGGACCATAATGAAAAACTGTTTTTT.

The chain links TRBV6-2 or TRBV6-3 to TRBJ1-5; TRBD1 is a possible D gene (5 bases). This CDR3 contains 15 residues. Trimming stripped 2 bases from V and 3 bases from J, with 11 bases between. The germline CDR1 and CDR2 sequences are MNHEY and SVGEGT. The CDR3 DNA is TGTGCCAGCAGTTACGGTAGACAGATCAATCAGCCCCAGCATTTT. Protein product: CASSYGRQINQPQHF.

The chain combines TRBV10-2 with TRBJ2-5; 9 bases match TRBD2. Losses at the gene ends were 2 bases for V and 3 bases for J; bases not matched to a gene: 4. Germline V gives CDR1 WSHSY, CDR2 SAAADI. This CDR3 spans 15 amino acids. The CDR3 region is CASSEPTSGKETQYF. CDR3 bases: TGCGCCAGCAGTGAGCCGACTAGCGGTAAAGAGACCCAGTACTTC.